This T cell receptor beta chain was profiled in a study of beta chain features in type 1 diabetes. About the study: Age and gender were similar between patients and healthy donors, as were cell yields. Findings and limits, study-wide: Moderately but significantly shorter TCRB CDR3s were found in Type 1 diabetes patients in all four CD4+ subsets.

The isolated RNA, all of it, was reverse transcribed, so expressed TCRB transcripts were what got sequenced. Sequenced by immunoSEQ multiplex PCR; TCRdb stores in-frame clones only, minus some. The sample has fewer than 400,000 clones; around 9% are singletons. About this clone: Its specificity is not known. Since a much larger clone is just one base distant, this may be a read error. Other DNA sequences in this specimen translate into the identical CDR3.

Germline loops: CDR1 GTSNPN, CDR2 SVGIG (reference sequence). V lost 3 bases, J lost 7 bases, and 13 bases lay in between. The CDR3 is 13 residues long. This chain uses TRBV30 with TRBJ1-5; tentative D call: TRBD1 (6 bases). Source material: central memory CD4+ T cells from blood. The sequence derives from a man between 25 and 39 years old with type 1 diabetes. This CDR3 is CAWSPGGGQPQHF. The CDR3 DNA follows: TGTGCCTGGAGCCCGGGGGGGGGCCAGCCCCAGCATTTT.